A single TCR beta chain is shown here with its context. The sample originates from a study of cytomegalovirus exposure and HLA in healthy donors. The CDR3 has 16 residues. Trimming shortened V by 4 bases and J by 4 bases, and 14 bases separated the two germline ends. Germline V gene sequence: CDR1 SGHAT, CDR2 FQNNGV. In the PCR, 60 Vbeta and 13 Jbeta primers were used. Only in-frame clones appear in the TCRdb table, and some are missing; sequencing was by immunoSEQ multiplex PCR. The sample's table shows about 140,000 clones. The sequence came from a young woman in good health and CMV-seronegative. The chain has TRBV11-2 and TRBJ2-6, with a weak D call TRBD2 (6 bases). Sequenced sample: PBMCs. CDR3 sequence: CASSWARAGGANVLTF. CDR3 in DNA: TGTGCCAGCAGCTGGGCCCGGGCGGGGGGGGCCAACGTCCTGACTTTC.